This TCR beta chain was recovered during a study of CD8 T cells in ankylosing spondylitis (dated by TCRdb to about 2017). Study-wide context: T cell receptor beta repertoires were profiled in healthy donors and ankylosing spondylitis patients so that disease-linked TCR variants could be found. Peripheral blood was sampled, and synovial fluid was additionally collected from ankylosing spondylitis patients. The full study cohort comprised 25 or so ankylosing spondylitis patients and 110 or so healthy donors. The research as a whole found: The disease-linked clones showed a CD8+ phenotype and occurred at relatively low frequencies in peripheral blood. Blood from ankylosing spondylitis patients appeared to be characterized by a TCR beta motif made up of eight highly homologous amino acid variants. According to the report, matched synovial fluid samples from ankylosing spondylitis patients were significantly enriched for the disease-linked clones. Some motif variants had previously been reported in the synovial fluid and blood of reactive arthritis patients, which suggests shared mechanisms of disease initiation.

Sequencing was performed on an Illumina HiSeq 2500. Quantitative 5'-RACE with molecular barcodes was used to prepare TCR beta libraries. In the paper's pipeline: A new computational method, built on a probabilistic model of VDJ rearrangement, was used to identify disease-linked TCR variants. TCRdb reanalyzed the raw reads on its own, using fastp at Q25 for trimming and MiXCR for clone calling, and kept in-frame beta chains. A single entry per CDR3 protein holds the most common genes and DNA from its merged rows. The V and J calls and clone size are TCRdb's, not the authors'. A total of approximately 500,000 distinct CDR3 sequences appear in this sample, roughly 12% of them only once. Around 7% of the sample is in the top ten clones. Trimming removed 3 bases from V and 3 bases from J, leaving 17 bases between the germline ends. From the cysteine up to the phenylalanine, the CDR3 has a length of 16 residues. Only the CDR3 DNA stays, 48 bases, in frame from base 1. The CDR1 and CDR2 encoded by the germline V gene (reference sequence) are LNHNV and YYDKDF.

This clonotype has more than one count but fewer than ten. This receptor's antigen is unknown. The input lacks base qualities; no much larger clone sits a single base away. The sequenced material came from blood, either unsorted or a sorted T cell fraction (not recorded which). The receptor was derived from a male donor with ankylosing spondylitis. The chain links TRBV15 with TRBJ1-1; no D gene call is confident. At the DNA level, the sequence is TGTGCCACCAGCAGTTACAGAGACGCTACGGACACTGAAGCTTTCTTT. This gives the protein CATSSYRDATDTEAFF.